What follows are 18 T cell receptor beta chains derived from one specimen sequenced in a study of T cell responses to AZD1222 COVID-19 vaccine (dated by TCRdb to the early 2020s). The library came from the immunoSEQ multiplex PCR assay. TCRdb provides this immuneACCESS table in a form limited to in-frame rearrangements. Some clones are lacking; in checked studies, under half of them reflect an unresolved V gene, and why the rest are absent is not known. The sample table records over 150,000 clones; 92% of these occur just once. The top ten clonotypes cover less than 4.5% of the sample. According to the study, the label for this sample's time point signals: baseline before first vaccination. The sample's treatment or condition label is to be understood as: meningococcal conjugate vaccine given as trial control. This specimen consisted of peripheral blood, obtained on day 0 of MenACWY control vaccination. The receptors derive from an adult in good health.

The V and J genes are TRBV7-3 and TRBJ2-2; tentative D call: TRBD2 (6 bases). V was clipped by 1 base and J by 6 bases, with 9 bases between them. Looked up from germline, CDR1 is SGHTA and CDR2 is FQGTGA. The CDR3 sequence is 14 residues long. In nucleotides, the CDR3 is TGTGCCAGCAGCTTAATAGGGGAGGCCGGGGAGCTGTTTTTT. Protein sequence: CASSLIGEAGELFF. Together with reference TRBV7-3 and TRBJ2-2, the CDR3 gives the full variable domain: GAGVSQTPSNKVTEKGKYVELRCDPISGHTALYWYRQSLGQGPEFLIYFQGTGAADDSGLPNDRFFAVRPEGSVSTLKIQRTERGDSAVYLCASSLIGEAGELFFGEGSRLTVL.

The chain uses TRBV6-2 or TRBV6-3 and TRBJ2-7, with TRBD2 matching 7 bases. CDR3 length: 12 amino acids. Germline CDR1 is MNHEY and CDR2 is SVGEGT. Trimming removed 4 bases from V and 3 bases from J; junction bases left unmatched: 0. The CDR3: CASSSSGYEQYF. CDR3 bases: TGTGCCAGCAGTTCTAGCGGCTACGAGCAGTACTTC.

This sequence joins TRBV24-1 and TRBJ2-3; D could derive from TRBD1 or TRBD2 (5 bases each). V shed 4 bases and J shed 3 bases, with 16 bases lying between them. This CDR3 comprises 16 residues. Germline V gene sequence: CDR1 KGHDR, CDR2 SFDVKD. The CDR3 nucleotides are TGTGCCACCAGTGACCGAGGGGAGCGGATTACAGATACGCAGTATTTT. Residues: CATSDRGERITDTQYF.

This chain uses TRBV2 with TRBJ1-6, with D maybe TRBD1 (6 bases). Germline CDR1 SNHLY, CDR2 FYNNEI. The CDR3 has 15 residues. Trimming cost V 7 bases and J 0 bases, with 10 bases left between them. CDR3 protein: CASNKQGSYNSPLHF. CDR3 sequence (DNA): TGTGCCAGCAATAAACAGGGCTCCTATAATTCACCCCTCCACTTT.

This chain connects TRBV5-1 to TRBJ2-1, with no clear D. There are 15 residues in the CDR3. From germline, CDR1 is SGHRS and CDR2 YFSETQ. V was shortened by 4 bases and J by 1 base, with 12 bases between the two germline ends. DNA of the CDR3: TGCGCCAGCAGCCCCGACGGTAATTCCTACAATGAGCAGTTCTTC. Its protein product is CASSPDGNSYNEQFF.

The chain employs TRBV11-2 and TRBJ2-7, with 9 nucleotides matching TRBD1. CDR1 is SGHAT and CDR2 is FQNNGV in the germline V gene. V lost 8 bases to trimming and J lost 0 bases; unmatched junction nucleotides: 8. The CDR3 is 15 residues long. This chain's CDR3 is CASGAGTGPSYEQYF. The CDR3 nucleotides are TGTGCCAGCGGAGCCGGGACAGGGCCCTCCTACGAGCAGTACTTC.

The CDR3 loop reads CASRWTGTPLEAFF. In nucleotides, the CDR3 is TGTGCCAGCAGATGGACAGGGACACCACTTGAAGCTTTCTTT. This chain uses TRBV6-5 with TRBJ1-1, with 8 bases lining up with TRBD1. Germline loops: CDR1 MNHEY, CDR2 SVGAGI. With 6 bases clipped from V and 7 bases from J, the junction kept 10 bases outside the gene matches. This CDR3 has 14 residues.

The V and J genes are TRBV10-3 and TRBJ1-5; D might be TRBD1 (5 bases). This CDR3 is 14 amino acids long. CDR1 ENHRY and CDR2 SYGVKD come from the germline V gene. Trimming pared 10 bases from V and 0 bases from J, leaving 13 bases between. CDR3 region: CATRDVGSNQPQHF. In nucleotides, the CDR3 is TGTGCCACCCGGGACGTTGGTAGCAATCAGCCCCAGCATTTT.

As DNA, the CDR3 is TGCGCCAGCAGCCCGGGACAGGTATATGAAGGCTACACCTTC. It translates to CASSPGQVYEGYTF. The rearrangement joins TRBV5-1 to TRBJ1-2, with 8 bases that match TRBD1. This CDR3 is built from 14 residues. Germline V gene lookup returns CDR1 SGHRS and CDR2 YFSETQ. The V segment lost 4 bases and the J segment 8 bases; nucleotides outside the gene matches: 10.

The chain recombines TRBV10-3 with TRBJ2-4; D is ambiguous. This CDR3 is 14 amino acids long. The germline CDR1 and CDR2 sequences are ENHRY and SYGVKD. V was shortened by 3 bases and J by 0 bases, with 6 bases between the two germline ends. CDR3 residues: CAISEPLAKNIQYF. The CDR3 DNA reads as TGTGCCATCAGTGAACCTTTAGCCAAAAACATTCAGTACTTC.

This chain connects TRBV5-1 to TRBJ2-3, with D uncertain. Per the germline V gene, CDR1 is SGHRS and CDR2 is YFSETQ. The CDR3 extends over 14 amino acids. Trimming removed 3 bases from V and 3 bases from J, with 11 bases in between. The CDR3 DNA reads as TGCGCCAGCAGCTGGCAGGATGCGACAGATACGCAGTATTTT. Translating it yields CASSWQDATDTQYF. Filled out from reference TRBV5-1 and TRBJ2-3, the complete variable domain reads KAGVTQTPRYLIKTRGQQVTLSCSPISGHRSVSWYQQTPGQGLQFLFEYFSETQRNKGNFPGRFSGRQFSNSRSEMNVSTLELGDSALYLCASSWQDATDTQYFGPGTRLTVL.

The gene calls are TRBV5-6 and TRBJ2-2; tentatively, D is TRBD2 (7 bases). The germline V and J ends were trimmed by 0 bases and 6 bases, with 18 bases remaining between them. In germline, CDR1 is SGHDT, CDR2 YYEEEE. The CDR3 sequence is 17 residues long. CDR3 in DNA: TGTGCCAGCAGCTTGGAACCCGTAGGGGGAGGGGCCGGGGAGCTGTTTTTT. Protein: CASSLEPVGGGAGELFF.

This clone was found once. CDR3 sequence reads: CASRRGLARTGELFF. As DNA, the CDR3 is TGTGCCAGCAGGAGGGGACTAGCGCGCACCGGGGAGCTGTTTTTT. The chain recombines TRBV27 with TRBJ2-2; 10 nucleotides align to TRBD2. CDR1 MNHEY and CDR2 SMNVEV come from the germline V gene (reference sequence). V shed 6 bases and J 4 bases; nucleotides not matched to a gene: 5. This CDR3 has 15 residues.

V is TRBV3-1 (or the pseudogene TRBV3-2) and J is TRBJ1-1; a weak D match, TRBD1 (6 bases). V was trimmed by 4 bases and J by 1 base, leaving 16 bases between them. The CDR3 has 16 amino acids. The germline V gene has CDR1 LGHDT and CDR2 YNNKEL (reference sequence). The CDR3 sequence is CASSLMRAGANTEAFF. CDR3 in DNA: TGTGCCAGCAGCCTCATGCGCGCAGGGGCGAACACTGAAGCTTTCTTT.

The chain uses TRBV12-5 and TRBJ2-3; D possibly corresponds to TRBD2 (6 bases). CDR3 size: 10 residues. Germline assignment: CDR1 LGHNT and CDR2 FRNRAP. Trimming cost V 11 bases and J 3 bases, with 6 bases left between them. In DNA, the CDR3 is TGTGCTGGAGGGACAGATACGCAGTATTTT. Translation: CAGGTDTQYF.

The DNA of the CDR3 is TGTGCCAGCAGCTTAAATGGCCCAGCGGGAGGATTATACGAGCAGTACTTC. It specifies CASSLNGPAGGLYEQYF. The J gene is TRBJ2-7, the V gene TRBV7-3; 9 bases agree with TRBD2. Per germline, CDR1 SGHTA and CDR2 FQGTGA. J lost 4 bases, V lost 1 base, and 11 bases had no gene match. The CDR3 sequence is 17 residues long.

The chain carries TRBV27 and TRBJ1-2; 7 nucleotides line up with TRBD1. CDR3 length: 13 residues. From germline, CDR1 is MNHEY and CDR2 SMNVEV (reference sequence). V shed 3 bases, J shed 4 bases, and the junction held 2 bases outside the gene matches. The CDR3 loop reads CASSLGQTYGYTF. CDR3 in DNA: TGTGCCAGCAGTTTGGGACAGACCTATGGCTACACCTTC.

J is TRBJ2-3 and V is TRBV9; unclear D gene. This CDR3 is built from 16 residues. From germline, CDR1 is SGDLS and CDR2 YYNGEE. The V end lost 1 base, the J end lost 0 bases, and 12 bases lay between the germline ends. DNA of the CDR3: TGTGCCAGCAGCGTAAGAGAGAGACCTAGCACAGATACGCAGTATTTT. This sequence encodes CASSVRERPSTDTQYF.